Included here is one T cell receptor beta chain sequence, with context. The data are from a study of blood T cell repertoires in COVID-19. The wider study: Spain, Italy and the United States supplied samples that represented acute and convalescent COVID-19.

Study processing details: Nucleated cell counts were estimated from reference gene primer amplification. Only in-frame clones appear in the TCRdb table, and some are missing; sequencing was by immunoSEQ multiplex PCR. Clonal size and the V and J genes are those of that table, whereas D and trimming came from the DNA. Here the sample spans about 110,000 clones, over 75% being singletons. The sequenced sample consisted of peripheral blood. The receptor's source is a woman aged 50 to 65 with acute or convalescent COVID-19.

The CDR3, as DNA: TGCGCCAGCAGCCTTAACCGGGACAGGGGGCCGTGGGGCTCCTACGAGCAGTACTTC. It translates to CASSLNRDRGPWGSYEQYF. The V call is TRBV4-1, the J call TRBJ2-7; 12 bases match TRBD1. The germline CDR1 and CDR2 sequences are MGHRA and YSYEKL. V was pared by 4 bases and J by 0 bases, with 13 bases of the junction left unmatched. This CDR3 has 19 residues.